This T cell receptor beta chain was sequenced for a study of cytomegalovirus exposure and HLA in healthy donors. Germline loops: CDR1 MDHEN, CDR2 SYDVKM. J gave up 0 bases and V 6 bases, and 5 bases lay outside the gene matches. This CDR3 is built from 15 residues. This clone was seen a single time. Use of 60 Vbeta and 13 Jbeta primers characterized the PCR. Here immunoSEQ multiplex PCR was the method, and the copy in TCRdb shows in-frame clones only, minus some. This sample has about 120,000 clones, with approximately 70% found just once. The material sequenced was PBMCs. The TCR sequence derives from a man aged 18 to 30 in good health and CMV-seronegative. The chain joins TRBV28 to TRBJ2-4; 7 nucleotides match TRBD2. Written as DNA, the CDR3 is TGTGCCAGCAGAGCGGGACTATTAGCCAAAAACATTCAGTACTTC. As protein: CASRAGLLAKNIQYF.